One sample yielded the 31 T cell receptor beta chains listed below, sequenced in a study of Graves' ophthalmopathy and Graves' hyperthyroidism. RNA transcripts provided the template for amplifying TCR beta CDR3 regions. First-round RT-PCR relied on HTBI primers, and a second-round multiplex PCR came next. TCRdb reanalysed the multiplex PCR reads using MiXCR and keeps one entry per CDR3 protein. The top ten clones hold 3% to 3.5% of a sample with approximately 640,000 distinct CDR3 sequences, just over 40% of them seen once. The material sequenced was peripheral blood. Receptors originate from an adult man with Graves' ophthalmopathy.

This clonotype was counted many times. The chain couples TRBV11-2 to TRBJ2-5, with TRBD1 identical over 7 bases. Per germline, CDR1 SGHAT and CDR2 FQNNGV. The length of the CDR3 is 13 residues. V trimming: 4 bases; J trimming: 3 bases; junction bases outside the gene matches: 2. CDR3 coding DNA: TGTGCCAGCAGCTGGGGACAGAAAGAGACCCAGTACTTC. It specifies CASSWGQKETQYF.

There are many counts of this clonotype. V is TRBV29-1 and J is TRBJ1-2; no definite D call. CDR1 and CDR2 (germline): SQVTM, ANQGSEA. This CDR3 contains 13 residues. V was trimmed by 4 bases and J by 3 bases, leaving 12 bases between them. Here the CDR3 DNA reads TGCAGCGTTGGAGACGGGTGGGACTATGGCTACACCTTC. This gives the protein CSVGDGWDYGYTF. Together with reference TRBV29-1 and TRBJ1-2, the CDR3 gives the full variable domain: SAVISQKPSRDICQRGTSLTIQCQVDSQVTMMFWYRQQPGQSLTLIATANQGSEATYESGFVIDKFPISRPNLTFSTLTVSNMSPEDSSIYLCSVGDGWDYGYTFGSGTRLTVV.

The chain employs TRBV7-9 and TRBJ2-7, with 9 bases matching TRBD1. Trimming removed 4 bases from V and 7 bases from J; junction bases left unmatched: 14. Looked up from germline, CDR1 is SEHNR and CDR2 is FQNEAQ (reference sequence). The CDR3 extends over 16 amino acids. CDR3 residues: CASSSDRDRAYNEQYF. In DNA, the CDR3 is TGTGCCAGCAGCTCAGACCGGGACAGGGCCTACAATGAGCAGTACTTC.

This clonotype has a single count. J is TRBJ2-7 and V is TRBV2; the D call may be TRBD1 or TRBD2 (5 bases each). Trimming stripped 0 bases from V and 2 bases from J, with 14 bases between. Germline values: CDR1 SNHLY, CDR2 FYNNEI. The CDR3 has 16 amino acids. The CDR3 DNA reads TGTGCCAGCAGTGAAGCGCTCGCCCGAGGGGCCTACGAGCAGTACTTC. This codes for CASSEALARGAYEQYF.

A remark on this clonotype: A much more abundant neighbour one base away suggests this may be a read error. The V gene is TRBV20-1, the J gene TRBJ1-2; no reliable D call. The CDR3 length is 9 residues. From germline, CDR1 is DFQATT and CDR2 SNEGSKA (reference sequence). The CDR3 nucleotides read TGCAGTGCTGTGGGTGGCTACGCCTTC. Amino acids: CSAVGGYAF.

This clonotype has at least ten counts. This chain connects TRBV10-3 to TRBJ2-7; perhaps TRBD1 as D (6 bases). Germline loops: CDR1 ENHRY, CDR2 SYGVKD. The V and J ends lost 7 bases and 4 bases respectively, with 20 bases between them. The CDR3 is made up of 15 amino acids. The CDR3, as DNA: TGTGCCATCAAGGGGACCGGGACACCGGATTACGAGCAGTACTTC. Translating it yields CAIKGTGTPDYEQYF.

This clonotype has a count of ten or more. J is TRBJ1-1 and V is TRBV7-8; TRBD1 is a possible D gene (5 bases). The CDR3 has 12 residues. Germline lookup yields CDR1 SGHVS and CDR2 FQNEAQ. V was shortened by 6 bases and J by 6 bases, with 11 bases between the two germline ends. CDR3 amino acids: CASRTQGSEAFF. The CDR3, as DNA: TGTGCCAGCAGGACTCAGGGCTCTGAAGCTTTCTTT.

This clonotype was detected ten times or more. The chain combines TRBV29-1 with TRBJ1-2; D possibly corresponds to TRBD1 (6 bases). Per germline, CDR1 SQVTM and CDR2 ANQGSEA. The CDR3 sequence is 11 residues long. V was clipped by 3 bases and J by 8 bases, with 10 bases between them. CDR3 loop: CSVDGTFGYTF. In DNA form, the CDR3 reads TGCAGCGTTGATGGGACATTCGGCTACACCTTC.

The gene calls are TRBV12-3 or TRBV12-4 and TRBJ1-1, with D hard to call. Trimming stripped 6 bases from V and 3 bases from J, with 11 bases between. CDR3 size: 13 residues. CDR3 DNA: TGTGCCAGCAGCCGGACGGAATACACTGAAGCTTTCTTT. It encodes CASSRTEYTEAFF.

This clonotype was picked up many times. The gene calls are TRBV10-3 and TRBJ1-4; no firm D call. Per germline, CDR1 ENHRY and CDR2 SYGVKD. The length of the CDR3 is 16 residues. V was clipped by 4 bases and J by 0 bases, with 12 bases between them. The CDR3 loop reads CAISAVLQTTNEKLFF. CDR3 DNA: TGTGCCATCAGTGCCGTTTTGCAGACAACTAATGAAAAACTGTTTTTT.

The genes are TRBV6-5 and TRBJ2-7; the match to TRBD1 covers 8 bases. This CDR3 has 14 amino acids. Germline CDR1 reads MNHEY; CDR2 reads SVGAGI. The ends lost 7 bases at V and 7 bases at J; junction bases unmatched: 12. The CDR3 DNA reads as TGTGCCAGCAAATCCCCCGGACAGGGTAATGAGCAGTACTTC. Residues: CASKSPGQGNEQYF.

Ten or more counts support this clonotype. This chain joins TRBV10-3 and TRBJ2-5; 9 positions agree with TRBD1. J gave up 5 bases and V 5 bases, and 6 bases lay outside the gene matches. The CDR3 is 14 amino acids. Germline CDR1 is ENHRY and CDR2 is SYGVKD. The CDR3 bases are TGTGCCATCAGTCCCGGGACAGGGATGGAGACCCAGTACTTC. Translation: CAISPGTGMETQYF.

This clonotype was counted many times. This chain links TRBV7-8 with TRBJ1-2, with unresolved D. V was trimmed by 0 bases and J by 6 bases, leaving 8 bases between them. The germline gives CDR1 SGHVS, CDR2 FQNEAQ. This CDR3 region has 13 residues. For the CDR3, the DNA is TGTGCCAGCAGCTTAGCTGGGTTTGATGGCTACACCTTC. Amino acid sequence: CASSLAGFDGYTF.

This clonotype was observed once. The chain employs TRBV7-9 and TRBJ1-2; 7 bases agree with TRBD1. Germline CDR1 SEHNR, CDR2 FQNEAQ (reference sequence). V trimming: 8 bases; J trimming: 5 bases; junction bases outside the gene matches: 5. The CDR3 covers 12 residues. The CDR3 region has the DNA TGTGCCAGCGTAAGACAGGGATATGGCTACACCTTC. Translating it yields CASVRQGYGYTF. The variable domain in full, completed from reference TRBV7-9 and TRBJ1-2, reads DTGVSQNPRHKITKRGQNVTFRCDPISEHNRLYWYRQTLGQGPEFLTYFQNEAQLEKSRLLSDRFSAERPKGSFSTLEIQRTEQGDSAMYLCASVRQGYGYTFGSGTRLTVV.

The chain recombines TRBV2 with TRBJ1-2; 7 bases are a match to TRBD1. This CDR3 is built from 16 residues. CDR1 and CDR2 (germline): SNHLY, FYNNEI. J gave up 5 bases and V 6 bases, and 15 bases lay outside the gene matches. In DNA form, the CDR3 reads TGTGCCAGCAGCGCAAGAGGGGGCTCGGGTCGGTATGGCTACACCTTC. Amino acids: CASSARGGSGRYGYTF.

The V and J genes are TRBV12-3 or TRBV12-4 and TRBJ2-5, with D possibly matching TRBD2 (5 bases). V was cut by 1 base and J by 5 bases, with 11 bases left in between. The CDR3 loop spans 14 amino acids. DNA for the CDR3: TGTGCCAGCAGTTTAGGTCCGGACTGGGAGACCCAGTACTTC. Translating it yields CASSLGPDWETQYF.

Only one count was recorded for this clonotype. Compared with germline, one end of the junction differs, possibly owing to a read error. V is TRBV2 and J is TRBJ1-4, with D possibly being TRBD1 (5 bases). The CDR3 loop spans 13 amino acids. Germline-derived CDR1 and CDR2 are SNHLY and FYNNEI. CDR3 in amino acids: CAISDGGHEKLFF. As DNA, the CDR3 is TGTGCCATCAGTGACGGGGGTCATGAAAAACTGTTTTTT.

This clonotype was recorded many times. The rearrangement joins TRBV7-3 to TRBJ2-7, with a tentative D call TRBD1 (6 bases). CDR3 length equals 12 residues. V was clipped by 3 bases and J by 6 bases, with 9 bases between them. Germline V gives CDR1 SGHTA, CDR2 FQGTGA. Here the CDR3 reads CASSFPGAEQYF. CDR3 bases: TGTGCCAGCAGCTTTCCAGGGGCCGAGCAGTACTTC.

In this sample, this clonotype turned up a few times. The germline gene is not matched at one end of the junction; a read error may be the cause. The chain is built from TRBV10-3 and TRBJ2-6; D might be TRBD1 or TRBD2, each matching 5 bases. CDR1 ENHRY and CDR2 SYGVKD come from the germline V gene. CDR3 length: 14 residues. This chain's CDR3 is CAISDSTGADVLTF. CDR3 bases: TGTGCCATCAGTGACAGTACCGGGGCCGACGTCCTGACTTTC.

This clonotype was counted a single time. This may arise from a read error, as a much more abundant clone is one base away. The chain links TRBV14 to TRBJ2-7; TRBD2 might be the D (5 bases). From germline, CDR1 is SGHDN and CDR2 FVKESK. The CDR3 runs to 15 residues. V was clipped by 7 bases and J by 3 bases, with 19 bases between them. The CDR3 region is CASNQSLRDFYEQYF. The CDR3 DNA reads as TGTGCCAGCAACCAGAGCTTGAGGGATTTCTACGAGCAGTACTTC. The variable domain in full, with the rest retrieved from reference TRBV14 and TRBJ2-7, is EAGVTQFPSHSVIEKGQTVTLRCDPISGHDNLYWYRRVMGKEIKFLLHFVKESKQDESGMPNNRFLAERTGGTYSTLKVQPAELEDSGVYFCASNQSLRDFYEQYFGPGTRLTVT.

J is TRBJ1-1 and V is TRBV5-1; TRBD1 agrees at 9 bases. The CDR3 consists of 14 residues. With V trimmed by 4 bases and J by 9 bases, 10 bases remained unmatched. Germline V lookup: CDR1 SGHRS, CDR2 YFSETQ. The CDR3 spells CASSHDGQGQQAFF. In nucleotides, the CDR3 is TGCGCCAGCAGCCACGACGGACAGGGGCAACAAGCTTTCTTT.

The CDR3 DNA sequence: TGTGCCAGCAGTGCCCCGACAGGGAGGGAGACCCAGTACTTC. Translating it yields CASSAPTGRETQYF. The chain combines TRBV7-9 with TRBJ2-5, with a weak D call TRBD1 (7 bases). With 6 bases removed from V and 5 bases from J, the gap between germline ends came to 16 bases. In germline, CDR1 is SEHNR, CDR2 FQNEAQ (reference sequence). CDR3 length: 14 residues.

The chain links TRBV5-4 to TRBJ1-5; the D gene is possibly TRBD1 (6 bases). With 2 bases removed from V and 5 bases from J, the gap between germline ends came to 14 bases. The V gene's germline CDR1 is SGHNT and CDR2 YYREEE (reference sequence). The CDR3 sequence is 15 residues long. The CDR3 loop reads CASSLGGLGDQPQHF. CDR3 nucleotide sequence: TGTGCCAGCAGCTTAGGGGGGTTGGGAGATCAGCCCCAGCATTTT.

On this clonotype: It may be a read error: a sequence one base away is much more abundant. This chain links TRBV2 with TRBJ2-7; TRBD1 matches at 8 bases. This CDR3 spans 12 amino acids. Per the germline V gene, CDR1 is SNHLY and CDR2 is FYNNEI. The trim removed 8 bases at V and 6 bases at J, leaving 6 bases unmatched. The CDR3 region has the DNA TGTGCCAGCGGACAGGGAATCTGCGAGCAGTACTTC. It translates to CASGQGICEQYF.

In its sample, this clonotype was seen many times. The rearrangement uses TRBV29-1 and TRBJ1-1; D possibly corresponds to TRBD1 (5 bases). Per germline, CDR1 SQVTM and CDR2 ANQGSEA. The CDR3 is 13 residues long. The V end was cut by 7 bases, the J end by 3 bases, with 15 bases between. The CDR3 DNA sequence: TGCAGCGCCCAGGCCGACAGTGACACTGAAGCTTTCTTT. As protein: CSAQADSDTEAFF.

The gene calls are TRBV7-9 and TRBJ1-1; D is ambiguous. The V gene's germline CDR1 is SEHNR and CDR2 FQNEAQ (reference sequence). V shed 1 base and J shed 3 bases, with 12 bases lying between them. CDR3 size: 15 residues. The CDR3 sequence: CASSLGHGDYTEAFF. CDR3 bases: TGTGCCAGCAGCTTAGGCCACGGAGACTACACTGAAGCTTTCTTT.

The V gene is TRBV29-1, the J gene TRBJ1-2; D is perhaps TRBD1 (6 bases). The CDR3 consists of 12 residues. Looked up from germline, CDR1 is SQVTM and CDR2 is ANQGSEA. Trimming cost V 8 bases and J 7 bases, with 17 bases left between them. DNA of the CDR3: TGCAGCTTAGCGTCTGGGGGCGTTGGCTACACCTTC. It translates to CSLASGGVGYTF.

This clonotype appeared a single time. This chain joins TRBV7-3 and TRBJ1-1; 8 nucleotides line up with TRBD1. V was clipped by 4 bases and J by 2 bases; unmatched bases: 6. The CDR3 length is 15 residues. The V gene's germline CDR1 is SGHTA and CDR2 FQGTGA. This CDR3 reads CASSSNRGANTEAFF. CDR3 DNA: TGTGCCAGCAGCTCCAACAGGGGGGCTAACACTGAAGCTTTCTTT. The whole variable domain, remainder taken from reference TRBV7-3 and TRBJ1-1, is GAGVSQTPSNKVTEKGKYVELRCDPISGHTALYWYRQSLGQGPEFLIYFQGTGAADDSGLPNDRFFAVRPEGSVSTLKIQRTERGDSAVYLCASSSNRGANTEAFFGQGTRLTVV.

As regards this clonotype: One end of the junction does not line up with germline, which may come from a read error. The chain links TRBV7-2 to TRBJ1-5; D not certain. The V gene's germline CDR1 is SGHTA and CDR2 FQGNSA. The CDR3 consists of 13 residues. The CDR3 region is CANSSSSNQPQHF. The CDR3 bases are TGTGCCAACAGCTCGTCTAGCAATCAGCCCCAGCATTTT.

J is TRBJ2-3 and V is TRBV7-6, with 12 bases identical to TRBD2. V lost 5 bases, J lost 0 bases, and 9 bases stayed unmatched. This CDR3 is built from 18 residues. Germline values: CDR1 SGHVS, CDR2 FNYEAQ. The DNA of the CDR3 is TGTGCCAGCAGCCAAACCGGGACTAGCGGGTATAGCACAGATACGCAGTATTTT. Residues: CASSQTGTSGYSTDTQYF.

This chain connects TRBV10-3 to TRBJ2-2; the D gene could be TRBD1 or TRBD2 (5 bases each). The length of the CDR3 is 15 residues. V shed 6 bases and J shed 0 bases, with 11 bases lying between them. Germline V gene data show CDR1 as ENHRY and CDR2 as SYGVKD. As DNA, the CDR3 is TGTGCCATCAGATCCGGGGCAACGAACACCGGGGAGCTGTTTTTT. This codes for CAIRSGATNTGELFF.